Below are 2 T cell receptor beta chains sequenced from a single sample in a study of T cell changes during pregnancy in multiple sclerosis. Produced via immunoSEQ multiplex PCR; TCRdb's table is partial and in-frame only. This sample yields about 31,000 clones, of which approximately 90% are seen a single time; roughly 4% belongs to the top ten. This material consisted of CD8+ T cells from peripheral blood mononuclear cells, taken in the second trimester of pregnancy. Receptors originate from a female donor with multiple sclerosis, enrolled in a pregnancy study.

V and J are TRBV19 and TRBJ2-7, with 7 bases identical to TRBD1. Germline trimming cut 5 bases from V and 4 bases from J; bases unmatched to any gene: 5. The CDR3 loop spans 13 amino acids. Per the germline V gene, CDR1 is LNHDA and CDR2 is SQIVND (reference sequence). CDR3 region: CASSVTGDYEQYF. For the CDR3, the DNA is TGTGCCAGTAGTGTCACAGGGGATTACGAGCAGTACTTC.

V gene TRBV19 combines with J gene TRBJ2-5; TRBD1 aligns across 10 bases. Germline V CDR1 and CDR2: LNHDA, SQIVND (reference sequence). The length of the CDR3 is 14 residues. The V segment lost 5 bases and the J segment 5 bases; nucleotides outside the gene matches: 5. CDR3 sequence reads: CASSPTGGLETQYF. CDR3 DNA sequence: TGTGCCAGTAGTCCGACAGGGGGCTTGGAGACCCAGTACTTC. The entire variable domain, with the rest obtained from reference TRBV19 and TRBJ2-5, is as follows: DGGITQSPKYLFRKEGQNVTLSCEQNLNHDAMYWYRQDPGQGLRLIYYSQIVNDFQKGDIAEGYSVSREKKESFPLTVTSAQKNPTAFYLCASSPTGGLETQYFGPGTRLLVL.